The entry below describes one TCR beta chain. A J-beta primer mix and a sample-barcoded 5' primer were used in a second PCR of about 7 to 12 cycles. From the 5' RACE reads, TCRdb called clonotypes with MiXCR, one entry per CDR3 protein. The profile shows 800,000 to 950,000 distinct CDR3 sequences, 36% of them singletons. Germline V CDR1 and CDR2: SGHVS, FNYEAQ. There are 15 residues in the CDR3. V was shortened by 4 bases and J by 0 bases, with 13 bases between the two germline ends. The data originate from a study of blood T cells in healthy people across ages. The rearrangement links TRBV7-6 to TRBJ2-7; perhaps TRBD1 as D (6 bases). The sequenced material came from blood. The sequence derives from a man aged 18-30 years in good health. CDR3 bases: TGTGCCAGCAGCTCTCCCAGGGGACCCTCCTACGAGCAGTACTTC. Amino acids: CASSSPRGPSYEQYF.